The entry that follows covers one T cell receptor beta chain sequence. The table lists this clone with a few counts. This clone's antigen is unknown. There are no base qualities to consult, and no much larger clone falls within one base. The germline V gene encodes CDR1 MDHEN and CDR2 SYDVKM. The germline V end is reduced by 3 bases and the J end by 4 bases; junction bases left unmatched: 12. The CDR3 sequence holds 17 residues, the cysteine and phenylalanine included. The CDR3 DNA has 51 bases and is translated from base 1. This entry is derived from a study of somatic mutations in cytotoxic T cells in rheumatoid arthritis (dated by TCRdb to about 2017). Regarding the study in general: Before any treatment started and right after they were diagnosed, patients gave peripheral blood samples (about 30 ml EDTA). A FACSAria II or Sony SH800 was used to flow-sort some V beta antibody-stained T-cell populations at nearly 100% purity, and TCRB sequencing was also done on sorted V beta1+ cells. Whether expanded CD8+ T-cell clones in untreated, newly diagnosed rheumatoid arthritis carry somatic mutations was the study question, and clonality was characterized with TCRB deep sequencing. TCRB deep sequencing was performed for about 70 rheumatoid arthritis patients and 20 or so healthy controls. Median age was essentially the same in the patient group and the control group.

The study at large found these results: Healthy controls showed no age-related increase in CD8+ clonality, whereas patients did (Spearman r=0.49). In about an eighth of the roughly 65 patients, more than 20% of CD8+ cells belonged to the largest CD8+ clone, while several identical CD8+ TCRB sequences were shared between blood and synovial fluid. No adjustment for multiple comparisons was made for the slight TRBV07 underrepresentation in patients. Viral specificity could not be ruled out by absence from virus-specific databases, and the antigen targets of the expanded CD8+ clones remained unknown. There was no significant difference in CD8+ T-cell clonality between rheumatoid arthritis patients and age-matched healthy controls.

Positive magnetic bead selection on an AutoMACS was used to isolate CD4+ and CD8+ cells, with flow cytometry used to check purity. After a first flow cytometry screen using a TCR V beta antibody panel, clonal expansions were characterized through TCRB deep sequencing of sorted CD8+ fractions. Peripheral blood mononuclear cells were isolated by Ficoll-Paque PLUS density gradient separation. DNA from CD4-enriched, CD8-enriched or PBMC samples was extracted using Nucleospin Tissue or Tissue XS kits and then quantified on a Qubit 2.0 fluorometer. TCRB CDR3 sequencing used the immunoSEQ assay on genomic DNA. The authors' pipeline ran thus. Only a few patient CD8+ clones larger than 1% matched published virus-specific TCRB sequences when compared against them. The analyses included only productive TCRB rearrangements. Clonality was calculated as a Shannon entropy-based productive clonality index, and a clone was defined by a unique TCRB CDR3 sequence. Repertoire overlap for a pair of samples was computed from each clone's template counts relative to total templates per sample. Flow cytometry-measured V-gene usage correlated with V-gene usage from TCRB sequencing, with a Spearman r of less than 0.65. Here the immuneACCESS table is served through TCRdb, limited to in-frame sequences with V and J called. Missing clones are a known gap in these copies; in checked studies unresolved V genes cover under half, and the rest lacks a known reason. V, J and clone size are taken as reported in that table, and D and trimming were inferred from the DNA itself. The sample records 2,500 to 3,500 clones, more than 85% of which are singletons. More than 13% of the sample belongs to the ten largest clones.

This clonotype was sampled from a woman between 18 and 29 years old with rheumatoid arthritis. The specimen was CD8+ T cells sorted from blood. This chain joins TRBV28 to TRBJ2-7; the central 10 bases match TRBD2. The CDR3 protein sequence reads: CASSFWFGTSEVYEQYF. The DNA sequence is given as TGTGCCAGCAGTTTTTGGTTTGGGACTAGCGAGGTGTACGAGCAGTACTTC.